Listed here is a single TCR beta chain. Antigen: not known. The sample originates from a study of T cells after yellow fever vaccination. Turning to the study itself: Any fraction with a low cell number was prepared using SMART-Seq v4 Ultra Low Input.

The study made its TCR cDNA through 5'RACE template switching. That step introduced a universal primer site along with UMIs. TCRdb re-derived calls from the 5' RACE reads in MiXCR, one entry per CDR3 protein. The sample lists 250,000 to 400,000 distinct CDR3 sequences; over 4% were seen once. The junction had 6 bases not matched to a gene; V was cut back by 3 bases and J by 2 bases. This CDR3 has 16 amino acids. Per germline, CDR1 MGHRA and CDR2 YSYEKL. Whole-study findings and limits: The CD4 compartment and the CD8 compartment contained a small share of clonotypes in common.

Sample: PBMCs, taken 5 days after the yellow fever booster vaccination. J is TRBJ2-7 and V is TRBV4-1, with 11 bases lining up with TRBD1. The receptor was derived from a man between 18 and 29 years old who received the YFV17D yellow fever vaccine. The CDR3 loop reads CASSQAPGQGAYEQYF. CDR3 nucleotides: TGCGCCAGCAGCCAGGCTCCGGGACAGGGGGCCTACGAGCAGTACTTC.